This TCR beta chain comes out of a study of cytomegalovirus exposure and HLA in healthy donors. As for the study in general: A later analysis reported the same platform for the 90 to 150 validation repertoires and the 666 first-cohort repertoires.

V trimming: 2 bases; J trimming: 7 bases; junction bases outside the gene matches: 10. The CDR3 runs 15 residues. Per germline, CDR1 SGHDN and CDR2 FVKESK. The study, taken as a whole, reports: The study put about 180 TCR beta chains on its list as cytomegalovirus-associated.

Produced via immunoSEQ multiplex PCR; TCRdb's table is partial and in-frame only. The sample lists some 150,000 clones; 80% to 90% were seen once. Turning to this clone: What it binds is not known.

The chain couples TRBV14 to TRBJ2-7, with 8 positions matching TRBD1. The TCR sequence derives from a man aged 18 to 30 in good health and CMV-seropositive. The material sequenced was PBMCs. The DNA of the CDR3 is TGTGCCAGCAGCCAATTCAGGGGGCCCTTCGGTGAGCAGTACTTC. Amino acid sequence: CASSQFRGPFGEQYF.